This entry describes one TCR beta chain. Vbeta (60) and Jbeta (13) primers were used in the PCR. Some clones are missing from TCRdb's copy, which holds only in-frame ones; the method was immunoSEQ multiplex PCR. The profile shows around 94,000 clones, 76% of them singletons. This sample is drawn from a study of cytomegalovirus exposure and HLA in healthy donors. Sequenced material: PBMCs. This clonotype was obtained from a woman in her fifties or sixties in good health and CMV-seropositive.

The CDR3 loop is CASSEQNSGNTDTQYF. CDR3 in DNA: TGTGCCAGCAGTGAACAAAATAGCGGGAACACAGATACGCAGTATTTT. V is TRBV25-1 and J is TRBJ2-3; TRBD2 agrees at 8 bases. J lost 2 bases, V lost 2 bases, and 6 bases had no gene match. There are 16 residues in the CDR3. Germline V gene lookup returns CDR1 MGHDK and CDR2 SYGVNS.